These T cell receptor beta chains were read from a single sample in a study of lymphopenia after photon versus proton radiotherapy. Only in-frame clones appear in the TCRdb table, and some are missing; sequencing was by immunoSEQ multiplex PCR. This table holds about 40,000 clones, about four fifths found once. The starting material was peripheral blood, obtained from a patient treated with proton-based radiotherapy. These receptors all come from a woman between 65 and 79 years old with pancreatic cancer. The CDR3 runs from the conserved cysteine through the conserved F or W. The D gene is left open where the match is weak. Size is stated for part of the rows, as once, few or many counts, or as a class when the clone is expanded.

J	V	D	size	DNA	CDR3
TRBJ1-4	TRBV6-5	TRBD1	.	TGTGCCAGCAGACGACAGGGGGACACCTGGGAAAAACTGTTTTTT	CASRRQGDTWEKLFF
TRBJ2-2	TRBV4-3	.	.	TGCGCCAGCAGCCAAGATAAAGTCCTCGGGGAGCTGTTTTTT	CASSQDKVLGELFF
TRBJ2-5	TRBV20-1	.	.	TGCAGTGCTAGATCCCAAGAGACCCAGTACTTC	CSARSQETQYF
TRBJ1-1	TRBV30	.	.	TGTGCCTTCAGAGGGGGGGCGAACACTGAAGCTTTCTTT	CAFRGGANTEAFF
TRBJ2-1	TRBV5-1	TRBD2	.	TGCGCCAGCAGACCTGGACTAGCGGGACCACTCGATGAGCAGTTCTTC	CASRPGLAGPLDEQFF
TRBJ1-2	TRBV28	.	.	TGTGCCAGCAGTTTCAGTAACTATGGCTACACCTTC	CASSFSNYGYTF
TRBJ2-1	TRBV7-2	.	.	TGTGCCAGCAGCTTACCCCCGGAGCTCAATGAGCAGTTCTTC	CASSLPPELNEQFF
TRBJ1-2	TRBV5-1	.	.	TGCGCCAGCAGCTCGGGGACGAGGCAGCCCTATGGCTACACCTTC	CASSSGTRQPYGYTF
TRBJ2-1	TRBV5-4	.	.	TGTGCCAGCAGCCCTCGAGGGGGGGTAGACAATGAGCAGTTCTTC	CASSPRGGVDNEQFF
TRBJ2-1	TRBV27	TRBD2	.	TGTGCCAGCAGTCAACTAGCGGTTAAAACCTACAATGAGCAGTTCTTC	CASSQLAVKTYNEQFF
TRBJ2-2	TRBV2	TRBD2	.	TGTGCCAGCAAACGGGGGCCAGCGGGAGTCACCGGGGAGCTGTTTTTT	CASKRGPAGVTGELFF
TRBJ1-4	TRBV4-3	.	.	TGCGCCAGCAGCCAAGATGGGGAGGAAAAACTGTTTTTT	CASSQDGEEKLFF
TRBJ2-1	TRBV28	.	.	TGTGCCAGCAGCCGAGGCGGTAATGAGCAGTTCTTC	CASSRGGNEQFF
TRBJ1-5	TRBV7-2	.	.	TGTGCCAGCAGCCGCTTTGGCGAGCAGCCCCAGCATTTT	CASSRFGEQPQHF
TRBJ1-6	TRBV20-1	.	few	TGCAGTGCTCTGGCCCTCCACTTT	CSALALHF
TRBJ2-5	TRBV5-6	.	.	TGTGCCAGCAGCCGGGAAGATATAGGGCGCGGGGAGACCCAGTACTTC	CASSREDIGRGETQYF
TRBJ2-3	TRBV29-1	.	.	TGCAGCGTTGAATTACTTGGACCAGATACGCAGTATTTT	CSVELLGPDTQYF
TRBJ2-1	TRBV10-3	TRBD2	.	TGTGCCATCAGTGATTGGTCTAGCGGGCTCAATGAGCAGTTCTTC	CAISDWSSGLNEQFF
TRBJ2-1	TRBV6-1	.	.	TGTGCCAGCAGTGAGATAGGAACTAGTTTCAATGAGCAGTTCTTC	CASSEIGTSFNEQFF
TRBJ2-7	TRBV4-1	.	.	TGCGCCAGCAGCCAAGAAGTGACGGACGCTGGGCCCTACGAGCAGTACTTC	CASSQEVTDAGPYEQYF
TRBJ1-1	TRBV19	TRBD1	.	TGTGCCAGTAGTATGCGCACAGGGGGCAGGAACACTGAAGCTTTCTTT	CASSMRTGGRNTEAFF
TRBJ2-2	TRBV28	TRBD1	.	TGTGCCAGCAGAGCGACAGGGGGCACCACCGGGGAGCTGTTTTTT	CASRATGGTTGELFF
TRBJ2-3	TRBV27	TRBD1	.	TGTGCCAGCAGTGACAGGGGAGATACGCAGTATTTT	CASSDRGDTQYF
TRBJ2-1	TRBV27	.	.	TGTGCCAGCAGTTTAAGCTTCCGGGACAAGGGAAGGTTGGATGAGCAGTTCTTC	CASSLSFRDKGRLDEQFF
TRBJ2-3	TRBV11-3	.	.	TGTGCCAGCAGCCTAGGGGACGGCGCAGATACGCAGTATTTT	CASSLGDGADTQYF
TRBJ2-4	TRBV6-6	.	once	TGTGCCAGCAGTCGACGTACACCAGTCGAAAACATTCAGTACTTC	CASSRRTPVENIQYF
TRBJ2-3	TRBV21-1	.	.	TGTGCCAGCACCCTCGGGGGTCGGGGCACAGATACGCAGTATTTT	CASTLGGRGTDTQYF
TRBJ2-5	TRBV6-1	.	.	TGTGCCAGCAGTGGACGGGGAGAGACCCAGTACTTC	CASSGRGETQYF
TRBJ2-1	TRBV28	TRBD1	medium-sized	TGTGCCAGTGGACAGGGGACTGGCTCCTACAATGAGCAGTTCTTC	CASGQGTGSYNEQFF
TRBJ2-7	TRBV10-3	.	few	TGTGCCATCAGTGATACGACCGGAGAGCAGTACTTC	CAISDTTGEQYF
TRBJ2-3	TRBV13	TRBD2	medium-sized	TGTGCCAGCAGCCTCAAACCTAGCGGAACCTCAGATACGCAGTATTTT	CASSLKPSGTSDTQYF
TRBJ2-1	TRBV19	.	.	TGTGCCAGTAGTATAGGGGGAGCGGGTCATTACAATGAGCAGTTCTTC	CASSIGGAGHYNEQFF
TRBJ1-4	TRBV28	TRBD1	few	TGTGCCAGCAGTCGCCTAACAGGGGCAACTAATGAAAAACTGTTTTTT	CASSRLTGATNEKLFF
TRBJ2-1	TRBV27	TRBD2	.	TGTGCCAGCAGTTTCCTCAGGGTGGGGGCTAGCGGGAGTTTGGATGAGCAGTTCTTC	CASSFLRVGASGSLDEQFF
TRBJ2-7	TRBV6-6	.	.	TGTGCCAGCAGTTACCGGGGGCCGAATTACGAGCAGTACTTC	CASSYRGPNYEQYF
TRBJ2-3	TRBV5-4	.	.	TGTGCCAGCAGCTTGAGGGGAGGCACAGATACGCAGTATTTT	CASSLRGGTDTQYF
TRBJ1-1	TRBV4-2	TRBD1	.	TGTGCCAGCAGCCAATACGGGACAGGTAGATTGAGTACTGAAGCTTTCTTT	CASSQYGTGRLSTEAFF
TRBJ2-5	TRBV19	TRBD1	few	TGTGCCAGTAGATCGGGACAGGGGAGAGGAGAGACCCAGTACTTC	CASRSGQGRGETQYF
TRBJ2-3	TRBV11-1	TRBD2	once	TGTGCCAGCAGCCCACTCCCACTAGCGGAAGGAAATACGCAGTATTTT	CASSPLPLAEGNTQYF
TRBJ2-7	TRBV27	.	.	TGTGCCAGCAGTTTAGGACAGTCCTACGAGCAGTACTTC	CASSLGQSYEQYF
TRBJ2-3	TRBV11-3	.	.	TGTGCCAGCAGCTTAGGTGGGGCAGGGTCGACAGATACGCAGTATTTT	CASSLGGAGSTDTQYF